The 3 T cell receptor beta chains given below trace back to one sample, sequenced in a study of TIL therapy for anti-PD-1-resistant metastatic lung cancer. Sequencing used immunoSEQ v3. Generated by immunoSEQ multiplex PCR, the TCRdb table keeps only in-frame clones and is missing some. The sample has roughly 58,000 clones; approximately 78% are singletons. Time point specified: pre-treatment sample, taken before nivolumab and TIL therapy. This sample comprised blood, obtained at baseline. These receptors were taken from a person aged 25 to 85 with non-small cell lung cancer.

V is TRBV24-1 and J is TRBJ1-5, with D tentatively TRBD1 (6 bases). V lost 3 bases to trimming and J lost 4 bases, with 15 bases between them. The germline V gene has CDR1 KGHDR and CDR2 SFDVKD. CDR3 size: 16 residues. CDR3 protein: CATSDPLQGPNQPQHF. The DNA of the CDR3 is TGTGCCACCAGTGATCCGCTACAGGGCCCAAATCAGCCCCAGCATTTT.

The chain has TRBV5-1 and TRBJ2-5; 11 positions match TRBD2. Germline values: CDR1 SGHRS, CDR2 YFSETQ. This CDR3 has 17 residues. V lost 0 bases, J lost 2 bases, and 6 bases stayed unmatched. The CDR3 protein is CASSLGLAGGWQETQYF. The CDR3 DNA reads as TGCGCCAGCAGCTTGGGGCTAGCGGGGGGCTGGCAAGAGACCCAGTACTTC.

V usage is TRBV11-2 and J usage is TRBJ2-3; 8 nucleotides line up with TRBD2. Germline CDR1 reads SGHAT; CDR2 reads FQNNGV. The CDR3 covers 15 residues. The V segment lost 6 bases and the J segment 4 bases; nucleotides outside the gene matches: 9. CDR3 region: CASRSLAAPPDTQYF. CDR3 DNA: TGTGCCAGCAGGTCACTAGCGGCCCCCCCAGATACGCAGTATTTT. The whole variable domain, filled in from reference TRBV11-2 and TRBJ2-3, reads EAGVAQSPRYKIIEKRQSVAFWCNPISGHATLYWYQQILGQGPKLLIQFQNNGVVDDSQLPKDRFSAERLKGVDSTLKIQPAKLEDSAVYLCASRSLAAPPDTQYFGPGTRLTVL.